A single sample is the source of the 28 T cell receptor beta chains below, sequenced in a study of blood T cell repertoires in COVID-19 (dated by TCRdb to 2020 to 2021). The library was obtained by the immunoSEQ multiplex PCR assay. What TCRdb holds here is the immuneACCESS table cut down to in-frame rearrangements. Part of the clones is not present; checked against another copy, under half of the missing clones reflect an unresolved V gene, and the others are unexplained. The sample table records under 250,000 clones; about 87% of these occur just once. The ten largest make up about 2.9% of the sample. The specimen was PBMCs or T cells enriched from blood (not recorded which). The receptors were gathered from a woman aged 40 to 50 who had been exposed to COVID-19.

The rearrangement uses TRBV14 and TRBJ1-6; D remains ambiguous. Trimming removed 7 bases at V and 9 bases at J, with 16 bases between. The germline gives CDR1 SGHDN, CDR2 FVKESK. This CDR3 is built from 14 residues. This CDR3 reads CASNKAPGSSPLHF. CDR3 sequence (DNA): TGTGCCAGCAATAAGGCCCCCGGGTCTTCACCCCTCCACTTT.

V gene TRBV27 combines with J gene TRBJ1-1; 7 bases are shared with TRBD1. V lost 2 bases, J lost 3 bases, and 6 bases stayed unmatched. The CDR3 extends over 15 amino acids. Germline V gives CDR1 MNHEY, CDR2 SMNVEV (reference sequence). For the CDR3, the DNA is TGTGCCAGCAGTTTAGGTACAGGGGCGGACACTGAAGCTTTCTTT. Amino acids: CASSLGTGADTEAFF.

The V call is TRBV20-1, the J call TRBJ2-1; the match to TRBD2 covers 8 bases. CDR1 DFQATT and CDR2 SNEGSKA come from the germline V gene (reference sequence). Trimming cost V 6 bases and J 12 bases; bases outside gene matches: 7. The CDR3 consists of 11 residues. The DNA of the CDR3 is TGCAGTGCGAAAAGCGGGGGTTGGCAGTTCTTC. Encoded protein: CSAKSGGWQFF.

The chain carries TRBV12-3 or TRBV12-4 and TRBJ2-5; possible D gene TRBD1, 6 bases. V was pared by 7 bases and J by 0 bases, with 9 bases between. The CDR3 is 13 residues long. CDR3 amino acids: CASIGGNQETQYF. The CDR3 DNA follows: TGTGCCAGCATAGGGGGAAACCAAGAGACCCAGTACTTC.

The V and J genes are TRBV28 and TRBJ1-2, with TRBD1 matching 8 bases. CDR1 is MDHEN and CDR2 is SYDVKM in the germline V gene. Trimming at V came to 8 bases and at J to 8 bases, leaving 13 bases not matched to a gene. CDR3 length: 14 amino acids. CDR3 bases: TGTGCCAGCTCCTGGGGTCAGGGGGCAGGCGGCTACACCTTC. Protein product: CASSWGQGAGGYTF.

This clone was seen only a few times. The V and J genes are TRBV5-1 and TRBJ2-7, with TRBD2 matching 11 bases. The J segment lost 2 bases and the V segment lost 2 bases, leaving 9 bases of the junction unmatched. The CDR3 loop spans 17 amino acids. CDR1 and CDR2 from the germline V gene are SGHRS and YFSETQ. CDR3: CASSFDSGGARAYEQYF. The DNA for the CDR3 is TGCGCCAGCAGCTTCGATAGCGGGGGGGCTCGAGCCTACGAGCAGTACTTC.

DNA of the CDR3: TGTGCCATCAGTGAGTCGGGACAGGGGGCCACTGAAGCTTTCTTT. Protein: CAISESGQGATEAFF. V and J are TRBV10-3 and TRBJ1-1, with TRBD1 matching 12 bases. The germline V gene encodes CDR1 ENHRY and CDR2 SYGVKD. CDR3 length: 15 amino acids. V was clipped by 0 bases and J by 4 bases; unmatched bases: 0.

The gene calls are TRBV7-9 and TRBJ1-5; D not resolved. Trimming shortened V by 2 bases and J by 7 bases, and 9 bases separated the two germline ends. The CDR3 runs to 13 residues. The germline gives CDR1 SEHNR, CDR2 FQNEAQ (reference sequence). DNA of the CDR3: TGTGCCAGCAGCTTAATGTCGGGGCAGCCCCAGCATTTT. This codes for CASSLMSGQPQHF.

The rearrangement uses TRBV7-2 and TRBJ1-6; 7 nucleotides match TRBD1. CDR3 length: 15 residues. Germline V gene sequence: CDR1 SGHTA, CDR2 FQGNSA. Germline trimming cut 4 bases from V and 9 bases from J; bases unmatched to any gene: 9. In DNA, the CDR3 is TGTGCCAGCAGCTACCGGACAGGTCTTAGTTCACCCCTCCACTTT. Encoded protein: CASSYRTGLSSPLHF.

V gene TRBV5-4 combines with J gene TRBJ2-1; 14 positions match TRBD2. This CDR3 comprises 14 residues. Trimming took 7 bases from V and 7 from J; bases not matched to a gene: 4. Germline assignment: CDR1 SGHNT and CDR2 YYREEE (reference sequence). The CDR3 DNA reads TGTGCCAGCGGGACTAGCGGGAGAGTGAATGAGCAGTTCTTC. Amino acids: CASGTSGRVNEQFF.

The table lists this clone with a count of one. V and J are TRBV30 and TRBJ1-2; TRBD1 aligns across 7 bases. This CDR3 region has 13 residues. Per germline, CDR1 GTSNPN and CDR2 SVGIG (reference sequence). V shed 6 bases and J 0 bases; nucleotides not matched to a gene: 4. CDR3 sequence: CACQTGTNYGYTF. The CDR3 DNA sequence: TGTGCCTGCCAGACAGGGACTAACTATGGCTACACCTTC.

This clone was detected once. The rearrangement uses TRBV27 and TRBJ1-4, with TRBD1 identical over 7 bases. Trimming removed 6 bases from V and 11 bases from J; junction bases left unmatched: 12. CDR1 is MNHEY and CDR2 is SMNVEV in the germline V gene (reference sequence). This CDR3 is 14 amino acids long. The CDR3 here is CASSHDRVDLKLFF. The CDR3 DNA is TGTGCCAGCAGCCACGACAGGGTAGATCTGAAACTGTTTTTT.

The chain combines TRBV28 with TRBJ1-2, with a possible D match to TRBD1 (5 bases). V lost 2 bases to trimming and J lost 8 bases, with 15 bases between them. Germline V CDR1 and CDR2: MDHEN, SYDVKM. The CDR3 totals 14 residues. DNA of the CDR3: TGTGCCAGCAGTTTAGGCGGGACCCGCTCCGGCTACACCTTC. Amino acids: CASSLGGTRSGYTF.

The genes are TRBV21-1 and TRBJ1-2. TRBV21-1 is tagged as a pseudogene. The CDR3 spans 15 residues. The chain's CDR3 is CASSKAPGWRYGYTF. As DNA, the CDR3 is TGTGCCAGCAGCAAAGCTCCGGGATGGAGGTATGGCTACACCTTC.

The rearrangement links TRBV19 to TRBJ1-5; D is uncertain. The CDR3 covers 15 residues. V was shortened by 3 bases and J by 5 bases, with 14 bases between the two germline ends. Per the germline V gene, CDR1 is LNHDA and CDR2 is SQIVND (reference sequence). This CDR3 is CASSMVGRGDQPQHF. The DNA of the CDR3 is TGTGCCAGTAGTATGGTCGGGCGCGGGGATCAGCCCCAGCATTTT.

The chain recombines TRBV30 with TRBJ1-5; D is undetermined. Germline CDR1 reads GTSNPN; CDR2 reads SVGIG (reference sequence). The CDR3 has 17 residues. V dropped 0 bases and J dropped 3 bases, with 18 bases sitting between them. CDR3 sequence: CAWSVLGSSGFNQPQHF. CDR3 DNA: TGTGCCTGGAGTGTATTGGGATCGTCGGGGTTCAATCAGCCCCAGCATTTT.

The chain carries TRBV7-3 and TRBJ2-1; TRBD2 agrees at 8 bases. This CDR3 is 15 amino acids long. Germline lookup yields CDR1 SGHTA and CDR2 FQGTGA. V shed 2 bases, J shed 4 bases, and the junction held 4 bases outside the gene matches. This CDR3 is CASSLSPGGYNEQFF. The CDR3 nucleotides read TGTGCCAGCAGCTTATCTCCGGGGGGGTACAATGAGCAGTTCTTC.

The chain employs TRBV2 and TRBJ2-1, with 11 positions matching TRBD2. This CDR3 has 16 residues. Germline V gives CDR1 SNHLY, CDR2 FYNNEI. Losses at the gene ends were 5 bases for V and 6 bases for J; bases not matched to a gene: 9. CDR3 DNA sequence: TGTGCCAGCAGTCCAAGAAGTGGGACTAGCGGCAATGAGCAGTTCTTC. It codes for CASSPRSGTSGNEQFF.

Comments on this clone: One end of the junction varies from germline; a read error may be responsible. This chain connects TRBV5-1 to TRBJ2-5; 8 bases match TRBD1. CDR3 length equals 13 residues. From germline, CDR1 is SGHRS and CDR2 YFSETQ. The CDR3 loop reads CASSYRGSETQYF. The CDR3 coding sequence is TGTGCCAGCAGCTACAGGGGGTCAGAGACCCAGTACTTC.

This chain uses TRBV4-1 with TRBJ1-6; D ambiguous. The germline V and J ends were trimmed by 0 bases and 7 bases, with 10 bases remaining between them. Germline lookup yields CDR1 MGHRA and CDR2 YSYEKL. The length of the CDR3 is 15 residues. CDR3 bases: TGCGCCAGCAGCCAAGATCAGTTGTGGAATTCACCCCTCCACTTT. Residues: CASSQDQLWNSPLHF.

The rearrangement uses TRBV7-9 and TRBJ2-2; 8 bases agree with TRBD1. After removal of 5 bases from V and 4 bases from J, the junction contained 12 bases not matched to a gene. CDR3 length: 17 residues. Germline values: CDR1 SEHNR, CDR2 FQNEAQ (reference sequence). CDR3 loop: CASSPARGQGVTGELFF. CDR3 coding DNA: TGTGCCAGCAGCCCCGCCCGAGGACAGGGAGTCACCGGGGAGCTGTTTTTT. Full variable domain (outside the CDR3, taken from reference TRBV7-9 and TRBJ2-2): DTGVSQNPRHKITKRGQNVTFRCDPISEHNRLYWYRQTLGQGPEFLTYFQNEAQLEKSRLLSDRFSAERPKGSFSTLEIQRTEQGDSAMYLCASSPARGQGVTGELFFGEGSRLTVL.

This sequence joins TRBV10-3 and TRBJ1-1; 9 bases map to TRBD1. CDR1 is ENHRY, CDR2 SYGVKD, per germline. The CDR3 extends over 14 amino acids. V shed 9 bases and J 3 bases; nucleotides not matched to a gene: 8. CDR3: CAITGRQGDTEAFF. DNA of the CDR3: TGTGCCATAACCGGGCGACAGGGGGACACTGAAGCTTTCTTT.

The rearrangement links TRBV5-6 to TRBJ1-5; 7 positions agree with TRBD1. Germline V gives CDR1 SGHDT, CDR2 YYEEEE. Losses at the gene ends were 3 bases for V and 2 bases for J; bases not matched to a gene: 2. CDR3 size: 14 residues. CDR3 DNA sequence: TGTGCCAGCAGCTACGGGACAGGCAATCAGCCCCAGCATTTT. This gives the protein CASSYGTGNQPQHF.

V usage is TRBV6-4 and J usage is TRBJ1-1; D not resolved. The CDR3 extends over 13 amino acids. V was trimmed by 4 bases and J by 3 bases, leaving 9 bases between them. From germline, CDR1 is MRHNA and CDR2 SNTAGT. The CDR3 spells CASSVNGYTEAFF. As DNA, the CDR3 is TGTGCCAGCAGTGTAAACGGGTACACTGAAGCTTTCTTT.

Only one count was recorded for this clone. V usage is TRBV6-4 and J usage is TRBJ1-5; D unclear. Germline CDR1 MRHNA, CDR2 SNTAGT. The V end lost 2 bases, the J end lost 2 bases, and 16 bases lay between the germline ends. This CDR3 comprises 17 residues. The CDR3 loop reads CASSDIPLWSRNQPQHF. The DNA of the CDR3 is TGTGCCAGCAGTGACATCCCCTTGTGGAGCCGCAATCAGCCCCAGCATTTT.

The gene calls are TRBV19 and TRBJ1-2; D may be TRBD1 (5 bases). V was clipped by 8 bases and J by 4 bases, with 11 bases between them. Germline V CDR1 and CDR2: LNHDA, SQIVND (reference sequence). There are 12 residues in the CDR3. The CDR3 nucleotides are TGTGCCAGTCGTCAGGGTGGCTATGGCTACACCTTC. Its translation is CASRQGGYGYTF.

The count of this clone is one. The chain is built from TRBV27 and TRBJ2-4; D is perhaps TRBD1 (5 bases). The CDR3 extends over 13 amino acids. Between the trimmed V and J ends, which lost 4 bases and 12 bases, there was a span of 16 bases. The V gene's germline CDR1 is MNHEY and CDR2 SMNVEV (reference sequence). The CDR3 DNA reads TGTGCCAGCAGTTCCGGGCCAAGGGGATATCAGTACTTC. Amino acid sequence: CASSSGPRGYQYF.

This sequence joins TRBV10-3 and TRBJ1-3; the D gene is possibly TRBD1 (6 bases). The V end lost 2 bases, the J end lost 0 bases, and 14 bases lay between the germline ends. The CDR3 is 17 residues long. Germline V gene data show CDR1 as ENHRY and CDR2 as SYGVKD. The CDR3 loop reads CAISESRGGLSGNTIYF. The CDR3 nucleotides are TGTGCCATCAGTGAGAGTCGCGGGGGCCTCTCTGGAAACACCATATATTTT.